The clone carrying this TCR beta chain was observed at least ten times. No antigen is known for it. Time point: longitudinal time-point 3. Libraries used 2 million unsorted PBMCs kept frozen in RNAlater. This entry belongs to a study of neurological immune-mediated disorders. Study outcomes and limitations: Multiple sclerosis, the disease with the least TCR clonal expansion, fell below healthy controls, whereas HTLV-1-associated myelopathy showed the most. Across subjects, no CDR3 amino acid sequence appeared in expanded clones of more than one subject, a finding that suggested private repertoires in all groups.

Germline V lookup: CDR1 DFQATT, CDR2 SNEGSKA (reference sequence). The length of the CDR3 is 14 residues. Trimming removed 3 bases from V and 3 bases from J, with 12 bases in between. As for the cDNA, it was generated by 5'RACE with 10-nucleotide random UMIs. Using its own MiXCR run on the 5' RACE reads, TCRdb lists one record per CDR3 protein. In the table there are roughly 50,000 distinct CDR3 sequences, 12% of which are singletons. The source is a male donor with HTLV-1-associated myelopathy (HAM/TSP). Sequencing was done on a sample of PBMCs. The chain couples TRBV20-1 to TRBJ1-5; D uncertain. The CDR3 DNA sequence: TGCAGTGCTAGTCCCACACAACTCAATCAGCCCCAGCATTTT. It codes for CSASPTQLNQPQHF.